This passage covers 25 T cell receptor beta chains from one sample sequenced in a study of cytomegalovirus exposure and HLA in healthy donors. The PCR was carried out with 60 Vbeta primers and 13 Jbeta primers. Libraries were prepared by immunoSEQ multiplex PCR; TCRdb keeps only in-frame clonotypes and omits some of them. There are 65,000 to 95,000 clones in the sample; over 70% occur only once, and 12% lies in the top ten. The sample taken for sequencing was PBMCs. The origin of the receptors is a man aged 65-85 years in good health and CMV-seronegative.

This clone has more than one count but fewer than ten. V gene TRBV6-1 combines with J gene TRBJ2-2; 12 nucleotides line up with TRBD2. From germline, CDR1 is MNHNS and CDR2 SASEGT. V gave up 5 bases and J gave up 4 bases; unmatched junction bases: 2. This CDR3 has 15 amino acids. CDR3: CASSLAGGATGELFF. For the CDR3, the DNA is TGTGCCAGCAGTCTAGCGGGGGGGGCCACCGGGGAGCTGTTTTTT.

In this sample, this clone turned up a few times. The chain is built from TRBV30 and TRBJ1-1; TRBD1 aligns across 9 bases. CDR3 length: 16 residues. In germline, CDR1 is GTSNPN, CDR2 SVGIG (reference sequence). Germline trimming cut 3 bases from V and 1 base from J; bases unmatched to any gene: 9. The CDR3 loop reads CAWRPHRGLRNTEAFF. CDR3 nucleotides: TGTGCCTGGAGACCCCACAGGGGGCTTCGGAACACTGAAGCTTTCTTT.

The chain carries TRBV18 and TRBJ2-4, with TRBD2 matching 7 bases. CDR1 is KGHSH and CDR2 is LQKENI in the germline V gene. This CDR3 comprises 15 residues. Trimming cost V 3 bases and J 8 bases; bases outside gene matches: 10. CDR3 in amino acids: CASSPGGSIVDIQYF. The CDR3 bases are TGTGCCAGCTCACCCGGGGGGTCTATTGTAGACATTCAGTACTTC.

V and J are TRBV7-2 and TRBJ2-3, with TRBD2 identical over 7 bases. CDR3 size: 15 residues. Germline assignment: CDR1 SGHTA and CDR2 FQGNSA. Trimming at V came to 2 bases and at J to 4 bases, leaving 6 bases not matched to a gene. As DNA, the CDR3 is TGTGCCAGCAGCTTACAGGCGGGAGCCTCAGATACGCAGTATTTT. It codes for CASSLQAGASDTQYF.

V usage is TRBV28 and J usage is TRBJ1-5; 7 bases match TRBD1. The CDR3 totals 16 residues. The J segment lost 4 bases and the V segment lost 7 bases, leaving 13 bases of the junction unmatched. Germline loops: CDR1 MDHEN, CDR2 SYDVKM. This CDR3 reads CASTSTGEGGNQPQHF. The CDR3 region has the DNA TGTGCCAGCACCTCAACAGGGGAAGGAGGAAATCAGCCCCAGCATTTT.

The genes are TRBV4-2 and TRBJ2-5; 9 nucleotides align to TRBD2. Losses at the gene ends were 0 bases for V and 4 bases for J; bases not matched to a gene: 9. Germline CDR1 LGHNA, CDR2 YNFKEQ. This CDR3 comprises 17 residues. Here the CDR3 reads CASSQDRVAGVPETQYF. The CDR3 DNA follows: TGTGCCAGCAGCCAAGATCGGGTAGCGGGAGTCCCAGAGACCCAGTACTTC.

This clone was seen more than once but under ten times. This chain uses TRBV5-5 with TRBJ2-3; 10 nucleotides line up with TRBD1. The CDR3 extends over 15 amino acids. With 2 bases clipped from V and 5 bases from J, the junction kept 5 bases outside the gene matches. Germline-derived CDR1 and CDR2 are SGHKS and YYEKEE (reference sequence). Written as DNA, the CDR3 is TGTGCCAGCAGCTTCCGGGACAGGGGCATAGATACGCAGTATTTT. It is translated as CASSFRDRGIDTQYF.

By sample fraction, this clone is large (0.1 to 1%). The chain carries TRBV4-1 and TRBJ1-2; TRBD1 aligns across 7 bases. The CDR3 is 17 amino acids. V gave up 3 bases and J gave up 10 bases; unmatched junction bases: 20. CDR1 MGHRA and CDR2 YSYEKL come from the germline V gene. In DNA form, the CDR3 reads TGCGCCAGCAGCCACCCCGACAGGGCTTATGGGCTTTCGGACTACACCTTC. Translating it yields CASSHPDRAYGLSDYTF.

The chain employs TRBV15 and TRBJ1-2; no definite D call. The CDR3 totals 12 residues. Trimming pared 0 bases from V and 8 bases from J, leaving 7 bases between. The germline CDR1 and CDR2 sequences are LNHNV and YYDKDF (reference sequence). The CDR3 nucleotides are TGTGCCACCAGCAGAGATCGGAGGGGCTACACCTTC. It translates to CATSRDRRGYTF.

The V call is TRBV6-5, the J call TRBJ1-6, with D possibly TRBD1 on 6 matching bases. Germline V gene lookup returns CDR1 MNHEY and CDR2 SVGAGI. The ends were cut back, 6 bases at V and 7 bases at J, with 13 bases in the middle. This CDR3 has 14 residues. The CDR3 sequence is CASSSGGLNSPLHF. The CDR3 nucleotides are TGTGCCAGCAGCTCGGGGGGGCTGAATTCACCCCTCCACTTT.

Here the CDR3 reads CASLREEYGYTF. The CDR3 nucleotides are TGCGCCAGTCTCCGGGAAGAGTATGGCTACACCTTC. This sequence joins TRBV10-2 and TRBJ1-2; no firm D call. This CDR3 spans 12 amino acids. V lost 9 bases and J 5 bases, leaving 13 bases between the germline ends. Per germline, CDR1 WSHSY and CDR2 SAAADI.

This CDR3 is CASSPDRYEQYF. In DNA form, the CDR3 reads TGTGCCAGCAGCCCAGACAGGTACGAGCAGTACTTC. The chain employs TRBV7-9 and TRBJ2-5, with D possibly matching TRBD1 (6 bases). The end of the DNA is better explained by TRBJ2-7, so the J call may be wrong. Germline V gene data show CDR1 as SEHNR and CDR2 as FQNEAQ (reference sequence). The CDR3 covers 12 residues.

The table lists this clone with a few counts. The chain combines TRBV27 with TRBJ1-6; weak D call: TRBD1 (5 bases). The germline CDR1 and CDR2 sequences are MNHEY and SMNVEV (reference sequence). The germline V and J ends were trimmed by 6 bases and 4 bases, with 7 bases remaining between them. The CDR3 covers 13 residues. This CDR3 reads CASRGGYNSPLHF. Written as DNA, the CDR3 is TGTGCCAGCAGGGGGGGATATAATTCACCCCTCCACTTT.

The gene calls are TRBV7-2 and TRBJ2-7; 10 positions match TRBD1. V lost 4 bases and J lost 7; bases outside the gene matches: 7. Germline assignment: CDR1 SGHTA and CDR2 FQGNSA. This CDR3 contains 14 residues. CDR3 coding DNA: TGTGCCAGCAGCTCTCGACAGGGGGCGCTTGAGCAGTACTTC. Its translation is CASSSRQGALEQYF.

The chain employs TRBV5-4 and TRBJ2-3; possibly TRBD2 for D (6 bases). The V gene's germline CDR1 is SGHNT and CDR2 YYREEE (reference sequence). This CDR3 is 13 amino acids long. Trimming removed 5 bases at V and 6 bases at J, with 13 bases between. The CDR3 loop is CASSLAEGDTQYF. DNA of the CDR3: TGTGCCAGCAGTTTAGCGGAGGGGGATACGCAGTATTTT.

This clone has more than one count but fewer than ten. The genes are TRBV7-2 and TRBJ1-1, with TRBD1 as a possible D gene (5 bases). The germline V gene has CDR1 SGHTA and CDR2 FQGNSA. Between the trimmed V and J ends, which lost 10 bases and 1 base, there was a span of 10 bases. This CDR3 has 12 residues. The chain's CDR3 is CATKGWNTEAFF. The CDR3 bases are TGTGCCACCAAGGGGTGGAACACTGAAGCTTTCTTT.

The V gene is TRBV19, the J gene TRBJ1-1; D possibly corresponds to TRBD1 (6 bases). The germline V gene has CDR1 LNHDA and CDR2 SQIVND (reference sequence). The CDR3 loop spans 12 amino acids. V dropped 5 bases and J dropped 7 bases, with 11 bases sitting between them. This CDR3 is CASSLTGREAFF. The CDR3 region has the DNA TGTGCCAGTAGTCTTACAGGGCGTGAAGCTTTCTTT.

V gene TRBV18 combines with J gene TRBJ1-1, with TRBD1 as a possible D gene (6 bases). From germline, CDR1 is KGHSH and CDR2 LQKENI. The CDR3 is 15 amino acids. Between the trimmed V and J ends, which lost 1 base and 1 base, there was a span of 10 bases. The CDR3 protein is CASSPRQAENTEAFF. As DNA, the CDR3 is TGTGCCAGCTCACCACGACAGGCTGAGAACACTGAAGCTTTCTTT.

The chain uses TRBV28 and TRBJ2-4; the D gene is possibly TRBD1 (6 bases). The V and J ends lost 4 bases and 7 bases respectively, with 11 bases between them. The germline V gene encodes CDR1 MDHEN and CDR2 SYDVKM. The CDR3 totals 13 residues. CDR3: CASSSRTDNIQYF. CDR3 in DNA: TGTGCCAGCAGTTCCCGGACAGACAACATTCAGTACTTC.

The rearrangement links TRBV12-5 to TRBJ2-3, with a possible D match to TRBD2 (6 bases). The CDR3 consists of 13 residues. V dropped 5 bases and J dropped 3 bases, with 9 bases sitting between them. The germline V gene has CDR1 LGHNT and CDR2 FRNRAP. The CDR3 DNA is TGTGCTAGTGGTCGGGCGGGGACAGATACGCAGTATTTT. Its translation is CASGRAGTDTQYF.

As DNA, the CDR3 is TGCGCCAGCAGCCAAGTTGGGTCAGGACTAGGCAGAGAGACCCAGTACTTC. This translates into CASSQVGSGLGRETQYF. V is TRBV4-3 and J is TRBJ2-5; 7 bases map to TRBD2. This CDR3 has 17 amino acids. V gave up 1 base and J gave up 4 bases; unmatched junction bases: 12. From germline, CDR1 is LGHNA and CDR2 YSLEER.

This chain connects TRBV19 to TRBJ1-5; D is possibly TRBD1 (5 bases). CDR1 is LNHDA and CDR2 is SQIVND in the germline V gene (reference sequence). Trimming shortened V by 6 bases and J by 7 bases, and 16 bases separated the two germline ends. CDR3 length: 14 amino acids. CDR3 sequence reads: CASRTQGLSQPQHF. CDR3 nucleotides: TGTGCCAGTAGGACTCAGGGCCTTAGCCAGCCCCAGCATTTT.

CDR3 bases: TGTGCCAGCAGCAACGGCGGGCCCCAGGACGCTGAAGCTTTCTTT. It codes for CASSNGGPQDAEAFF. The gene calls are TRBV21-1 and TRBJ1-1. TRBV21-1 represents a pseudogene. This CDR3 spans 15 amino acids.

This clone has only a few counts. The chain carries TRBV6-4 and TRBJ2-2, with 8 bases matching TRBD2. V trimming: 6 bases; J trimming: 5 bases; junction bases outside the gene matches: 5. Germline V gene sequence: CDR1 MRHNA, CDR2 SNTAGT. This CDR3 has 14 amino acids. CDR3 nucleotide sequence: TGTGCCAGCAGACGGGAGGGAGATACCGGGGAGCTGTTTTTT. Translated, it gives CASRREGDTGELFF.

The V call is TRBV6-1, the J call TRBJ1-2; D is possibly TRBD1 (6 bases). CDR1 and CDR2 (germline): MNHNS, SASEGT. CDR3 length equals 14 residues. V lost 2 bases and J lost 4, with 11 bases in between. The chain's CDR3 is CASSELTGPYGYTF. Here the CDR3 DNA reads TGTGCCAGCAGTGAACTTACAGGGCCCTATGGCTACACCTTC.